A single sample is the source of the 18 T cell receptor beta chains below, sequenced in a study of blood T cell repertoires in COVID-19. Sequencing used immunoSEQ multiplex PCR; TCRdb keeps in-frame clones, though not all of them. The sample contains around 300,000 clones, about 80% of which appear only once. The sample comprised peripheral blood. The receptors were sampled from a woman between 50 and 59 years old who had recovered from COVID-19.

The rearrangement links TRBV6-5 to TRBJ2-2, with 7 positions matching TRBD1. The ends lost 8 bases at V and 0 bases at J; junction bases unmatched: 6. The CDR3 is 15 amino acids. Germline V lookup: CDR1 MNHEY, CDR2 SVGAGI. CDR3 DNA sequence: TGTGCCAGCTCTACAGGGGCGGCGAACACCGGGGAGCTGTTTTTT. Residues: CASSTGAANTGELFF.

The genes are TRBV7-9 and TRBJ1-4; no clear D. CDR3 length: 14 residues. Germline CDR1 SEHNR, CDR2 FQNEAQ (reference sequence). Trimming pared 1 base from V and 7 bases from J, leaving 10 bases between. CDR3 sequence: CASSLGSVGEKLFF. In nucleotides, the CDR3 is TGTGCCAGCAGCTTAGGTTCGGTCGGTGAAAAACTGTTTTTT.

The genes are TRBV24-1 and TRBJ1-1, with D possibly being TRBD1 (5 bases). Trimming cost V 5 bases and J 2 bases, with 8 bases left between them. Looked up from germline, CDR1 is KGHDR and CDR2 is SFDVKD. This CDR3 is built from 13 residues. CDR3 bases: TGTGCCACCAGTGGGGGGGGAAACACTGAAGCTTTCTTT. It yields the protein CATSGGGNTEAFF.

This chain connects TRBV9 to TRBJ2-2, with D possibly being TRBD1 (5 bases). With 4 bases removed from V and 2 bases from J, the gap between germline ends came to 18 bases. This CDR3 comprises 17 residues. Germline-derived CDR1 and CDR2 are SGDLS and YYNGEE. The CDR3 nucleotides are TGTGCCAGCAGCCTACGGGCACAGGCGGATAACACCGGGGAGCTGTTTTTT. As protein: CASSLRAQADNTGELFF.

This clone was recorded once. The chain is built from TRBV5-1 and TRBJ2-3; 12 positions match TRBD2. This CDR3 has 17 residues. The junction had 7 bases not matched to a gene; V was cut back by 0 bases and J by 5 bases. CDR1 and CDR2 from the germline V gene are SGHRS and YFSETQ. In DNA form, the CDR3 reads TGCGCCAGCAGCTTGGACCTAGCGGGAGGGCCGGGAGATACGCAGTATTTT. The encoded protein is CASSLDLAGGPGDTQYF.

The rearrangement uses TRBV19 and TRBJ2-7; D is possibly TRBD1 (6 bases). The germline V and J ends were trimmed by 6 bases and 2 bases, with 11 bases remaining between them. CDR3 length: 13 amino acids. Germline V gene sequence: CDR1 LNHDA, CDR2 SQIVND (reference sequence). The CDR3 reads CASSKQGTYEQYF. DNA of the CDR3: TGTGCCAGTAGCAAACAGGGAACCTACGAGCAGTACTTC.

This clone was picked up a small number of times. The V and J genes are TRBV4-2 and TRBJ2-3; the D gene is possibly TRBD1 (6 bases). This CDR3 is built from 17 residues. The germline V and J ends were trimmed by 2 bases and 6 bases, with 21 bases remaining between them. CDR1 and CDR2 (germline): LGHNA, YNFKEQ. CDR3 in amino acids: CASSQPGGHRDGDTQYF. The CDR3 DNA sequence: TGTGCCAGCAGCCAACCTGGTGGGCACAGGGACGGGGATACGCAGTATTTT.

This chain joins TRBV7-2 and TRBJ2-5, with TRBD2 matching 16 bases. The CDR3 is made up of 16 amino acids. V lost 5 bases, J lost 5 bases, and 5 bases stayed unmatched. In germline, CDR1 is SGHTA, CDR2 FQGNSA. The CDR3 nucleotides are TGTGCCAGCAGCGGGACTAGCGGGGGGGCGTTCGAGACCCAGTACTTC. This sequence encodes CASSGTSGGAFETQYF.

The chain couples TRBV7-8 to TRBJ2-3; 8 nucleotides align to TRBD2. Germline V gene sequence: CDR1 SGHVS, CDR2 FQNEAQ. The CDR3 is made up of 17 amino acids. J was trimmed by 3 bases and V by 4 bases; bases with no gene match: 12. CDR3 amino acids: CASSSSSGGLLTDTQYF. The CDR3 coding sequence is TGTGCCAGCAGCTCATCAAGCGGGGGCCTATTGACAGATACGCAGTATTTT.

The V call is TRBV11-2, the J call TRBJ2-3; D remains ambiguous. V was pared by 0 bases and J by 9 bases, with 7 bases between. Per the germline V gene, CDR1 is SGHAT and CDR2 is FQNNGV. The CDR3 runs to 12 residues. CDR3 in DNA: TGTGCCAGCAGCTTAGAAACCCAGACGCAGTATTTT. Encoded protein: CASSLETQTQYF.

V is TRBV19 and J is TRBJ2-5; D call uncertain. The V gene's germline CDR1 is LNHDA and CDR2 SQIVND (reference sequence). This CDR3 has 14 amino acids. Trimming removed 3 bases at V and 1 base at J, with 9 bases between. In nucleotides, the CDR3 is TGTGCCAGTAGTATTTCTACCGCCCAAGAGACCCAGTACTTC. Protein: CASSISTAQETQYF.

This clone was observed once. The gene calls are TRBV27 and TRBJ2-7; 7 nucleotides match TRBD1. Losses at the gene ends were 5 bases for V and 0 bases for J; bases not matched to a gene: 7. In germline, CDR1 is MNHEY, CDR2 SMNVEV (reference sequence). The length of the CDR3 is 15 residues. The CDR3 DNA sequence: TGTGCCAGCAGTCAAGACAGGGTCAGCTCCTACGAGCAGTACTTC. Amino acids: CASSQDRVSSYEQYF.

There are a few counts of this clone. The chain joins TRBV6-4 to TRBJ2-7, with 10 bases fitting TRBD1. The trim removed 5 bases at V and 5 bases at J, leaving 9 bases unmatched. Germline V gene data show CDR1 as MRHNA and CDR2 as SNTAGT. The CDR3 is 15 residues long. The CDR3: CASSILGQGEDEQYF. The DNA for the CDR3 is TGTGCCAGCAGTATACTCGGACAGGGGGAGGACGAGCAGTACTTC.

V and J are TRBV6-6 and TRBJ2-3; D may be TRBD1 (6 bases). The ends were cut back, 5 bases at V and 1 base at J, with 13 bases in the middle. CDR3 length: 15 amino acids. Germline-derived CDR1 and CDR2 are MNHNY and SVGAGI (reference sequence). CDR3 sequence reads: CASSQTGFGTDTQYF. The CDR3 bases are TGTGCCAGCAGTCAGACAGGTTTTGGCACAGATACGCAGTATTTT.

The genes are TRBV28 and TRBJ1-5, with a possible D match to TRBD1 (5 bases). Trimming pared 2 bases from V and 3 bases from J, leaving 11 bases between. Germline V gene sequence: CDR1 MDHEN, CDR2 SYDVKM. This CDR3 is 15 amino acids long. The CDR3 nucleotides read TGTGCCAGCAGTTTACCCAACAGGATCAATCAGCCCCAGCATTTT. Residues: CASSLPNRINQPQHF.

The gene calls are TRBV28 and TRBJ1-1; possibly TRBD1 for D (5 bases). CDR1 is MDHEN, CDR2 SYDVKM, per germline. Trimming took off 6 bases at V and 8 bases at J, with 16 bases between the two ends. This CDR3 has 13 amino acids. The CDR3 here is CASRDTSGWEAFF. CDR3 in DNA: TGTGCCAGCAGGGACACCAGTGGCTGGGAAGCTTTCTTT.

The rearrangement joins TRBV28 to TRBJ2-3, with 12 bases identical to TRBD2. V lost 4 bases, J lost 0 bases, and 11 bases stayed unmatched. Germline V gene sequence: CDR1 MDHEN, CDR2 SYDVKM. This CDR3 region has 19 residues. The CDR3 is CASSSHRLAGERSTDTQYF. CDR3 bases: TGTGCCAGCAGTTCCCACCGACTAGCGGGAGAACGGAGCACAGATACGCAGTATTTT.

The J gene is TRBJ1-1, the V gene TRBV5-1; 11 bases match TRBD1. From germline, CDR1 is SGHRS and CDR2 YFSETQ. V dropped 4 bases and J dropped 1; count of bases not matched to a gene: 3. The CDR3 is 15 amino acids. This chain's CDR3 is CASSDGQGANTEAFF. The DNA for the CDR3 is TGCGCCAGCAGCGATGGACAGGGGGCGAACACTGAAGCTTTCTTT.